The source of this T cell receptor beta chain is a study of T cell repertoires in cytomegalovirus infection. Study-wide background: Carrying CMV and the relevant HLA type showed in public TCR beta signatures.

The length of the CDR3 is 16 residues. Germline CDR1 and CDR2: MNHEY and SVGEGT. Concerning this clonotype: What it binds is not known. At one end the junction does not follow the germline gene, possibly because of a read error.

TCRdb analysed the reads with MiXCR anew, one entry per CDR3 protein. The repertoire holds some 940,000 distinct CDR3 sequences, about 33% seen once, with 13% in the top ten. The origin of this receptor is a human donor in good health (CMV status not recorded). Some clones in this sample may be carry-over from other donors' samples. This specimen consisted of cultured CD8+ T cells from PBMCs, obtained from culture after CMV antigen stimulation. The chain employs TRBV6-2 or TRBV6-3 and TRBJ1-1; weak D call: TRBD1 (5 bases). In nucleotides, the CDR3 is TGTACCAGCAACCTCTTTTGGGGACTGACGAACGCTGAAGCTTTCTTT. Encoded protein: CTSNLFWGLTNAEAFF.